These T cell receptor beta chains were read from a single sample in a study of blood T cells in healthy people across ages. From the 5' RACE reads, TCRdb called clonotypes with MiXCR, one entry per CDR3 protein. The sample carries 600,000 or so distinct CDR3 sequences, under 30% recorded once. Input material: blood. Receptors originate from a woman aged 80 or over in good health. Both conserved end residues are part of each CDR3. A D gene is named only where the DNA matches it firmly.

J: TRBJ2-5; V: TRBV20-1; D: TRBD2; CDR3: CSARDGQRGQETQYF
J: TRBJ2-3; V: TRBV20-1; D: .; CDR3: CSARRTLARREDTQYF
J: TRBJ1-1; V: TRBV19; D: .; CDR3: CASSSQGAVNTEAFF
J: TRBJ2-3; V: TRBV7-3; D: .; CDR3: CASSLGRRAGDTQYF
J: TRBJ2-3; V: TRBV29-1; D: .; CDR3: CSLTDPSTDTQYF
J: TRBJ2-1; V: TRBV20-1; D: TRBD2; CDR3: CSANTAGGRINGQFF
J: TRBJ2-7; V: TRBV14; D: TRBD1; CDR3: CASSQELGTATYEQYF
J: TRBJ2-2; V: TRBV30; D: TRBD2; CDR3: CASSGDYTGELFF
J: TRBJ1-5; V: TRBV7-8; D: .; CDR3: CASSLGARGSSSNQPQHF
J: TRBJ2-7; V: TRBV29-1; D: TRBD1; CDR3: CGIEAGGYEQYF
J: TRBJ2-3; V: TRBV27; D: TRBD2; CDR3: CASSPRLAGATDTQYF
J: TRBJ2-3; V: TRBV28; D: .; CDR3: CASSLGGTGFSSDTQYF
J: TRBJ1-6; V: TRBV12-3/TRBV12-4; D: TRBD1; CDR3: CASRTHDRGNSPLHF
J: TRBJ2-3; V: TRBV7-9; D: .; CDR3: CASSPWGLTADGDTQYF
J: TRBJ2-5; V: TRBV4-2; D: .; CDR3: CASSQGAGQGRETQYF
J: TRBJ2-7; V: TRBV7-8; D: TRBD1; CDR3: CASSLRDRADEQYF
J: TRBJ2-2; V: TRBV7-2; D: TRBD2; CDR3: CASSFAGGPGNTGELFF
J: TRBJ1-2; V: TRBV20-1; D: TRBD1; CDR3: CSAREPRGFYGYTF
J: TRBJ1-2; V: TRBV29-1; D: .; CDR3: CSVEDEGYYGYTF
J: TRBJ2-1; V: TRBV27; D: TRBD2; CDR3: CASSLAGGVKVYEQFF
J: TRBJ2-7; V: TRBV11-3; D: .; CDR3: CASSLDGRAGEEQYF
J: TRBJ2-4; V: TRBV18; D: .; CDR3: CASSPPEQRNIQYF
J: TRBJ1-2; V: TRBV5-1; D: .; CDR3: CASTRDRGLSGGYTF
J: TRBJ2-3; V: TRBV5-4; D: .; CDR3: CASSLPWRGRTDTQYF
J: TRBJ1-1; V: TRBV20-1; D: .; CDR3: CSARDRRTVNTEAFF
J: TRBJ2-5; V: TRBV4-1; D: .; CDR3: CASSQDKVSGQETQYF
J: TRBJ1-2; V: TRBV7-8; D: .; CDR3: CASSFSGTGANYGYTF
J: TRBJ2-1; V: TRBV10-3; D: .; CDR3: CAKAKQFF
J: TRBJ1-2; V: TRBV4-3; D: .; CDR3: CASSQERGNGGYTF
J: TRBJ2-2; V: TRBV10-3; D: TRBD2; CDR3: CASAGTMTTGELFF
J: TRBJ1-1; V: TRBV7-9; D: TRBD1; CDR3: CASSLGGQVTTEAFF
J: TRBJ1-4; V: TRBV7-2; D: .; CDR3: CASSVSTVTNEKLFF